The clone carrying this T cell receptor beta chain was observed at least ten times. Its antigen is unknown. The CDR3 regions of TCR beta were amplified from RNA transcripts. With the HTBI primer set, the TCR CDR3 went through a first round of RT-PCR. TCRdb re-analysed the multiplex PCR reads in MiXCR, keeping a single row per CDR3 protein. The sample comprises about 350,000 distinct CDR3 sequences, over 11% of which are singletons, and 20% to 25% rests with the top ten. Uncontrolled infection, other autoimmune disease, pregnancy or lactation led to exclusion. This sample is part of a study of T cells in Graves' hyperthyroidism and ophthalmopathy. The germline gives CDR1 DFQATT, CDR2 SNEGSKA (reference sequence). This CDR3 comprises 10 residues. Trimming stripped 6 bases from V and 2 bases from J, with 5 bases between. Whole-study findings and limits: In simple terms, a model built on 13 V-J features told ophthalmopathy apart from stable hyperthyroidism.

This TCR derives from a woman in her 30s with Graves' hyperthyroidism. Sequences were obtained from blood. The chain employs TRBV20-1 and TRBJ2-7; D uncertain. CDR3 protein: CSAGPYEQYF. CDR3 DNA sequence: TGCAGTGCAGGACCCTACGAGCAGTACTTC.